The next 29 T cell receptor beta chains were all read from a single sample in a study of blood T cell repertoires in COVID-19. Sequenced by immunoSEQ multiplex PCR; TCRdb stores in-frame clones only, minus some. The sample lists 250,000 to 350,000 clones; around 91% were seen once. Material for sequencing was PBMCs or T cells enriched from blood (not recorded which). All receptors derive from a woman aged 18-30 years who had recovered from COVID-19.

This chain uses TRBV6-5 with TRBJ2-7; perhaps TRBD2 as D (5 bases). Germline CDR1 and CDR2: MNHEY and SVGAGI. This CDR3 comprises 12 residues. Deletions cut 5 bases from V and 6 bases from J, with 11 bases between. CDR3 sequence reads: CASSRGLGEQYF. CDR3 coding DNA: TGTGCCAGCAGTCGCGGGCTCGGCGAGCAGTACTTC.

V gene TRBV20-1 combines with J gene TRBJ2-7; a possible D gene is TRBD1 (6 bases). V lost 3 bases and J lost 0, with 12 bases in between. Germline values: CDR1 DFQATT, CDR2 SNEGSKA (reference sequence). The CDR3 is made up of 14 amino acids. The CDR3 bases are TGCAGTGCTAGTCCCCGGGACAACTCCTACGAGCAGTACTTC. Its translation: CSASPRDNSYEQYF.

The chain combines TRBV6-2 or TRBV6-3 with TRBJ1-2; D ambiguous. The CDR3 is 13 amino acids. Deletions cut 2 bases from V and 5 bases from J, with 9 bases between. CDR1 is MNHEY, CDR2 SVGEGT, per germline. CDR3 DNA: TGTGCCAGCAGTTACCGTTCGGGGTATGGCTACACCTTC. Protein product: CASSYRSGYGYTF.

In this sample, this clone turned up a few times. J is TRBJ1-2 and V is TRBV30; D call uncertain. Germline V CDR1 and CDR2: GTSNPN, SVGIG (reference sequence). Between the trimmed V and J ends, which lost 4 bases and 6 bases, there was a span of 12 bases. The CDR3 totals 12 residues. CDR3 residues: CAWNGGRDGYTF. The CDR3 DNA is TGTGCCTGGAACGGAGGGAGAGATGGCTACACCTTC. The complete variable domain, with remaining parts taken from reference TRBV30 and TRBJ1-2, reads SQTIHQWPATLVQPVGSPLSLECTVEGTSNPNLYWYRQAAGRGLQLLFYSVGIGQISSEVPQNLSASRPQDRQFILSSKKLLLSDSGFYLCAWNGGRDGYTFGSGTRLTVV.

V gene TRBV19 combines with J gene TRBJ2-5, with TRBD2 matching over 10 bases. This CDR3 comprises 18 residues. The germline gives CDR1 LNHDA, CDR2 SQIVND (reference sequence). After removal of 1 base from V and 2 bases from J, the junction contained 10 bases not matched to a gene. CDR3 DNA: TGTGCCAGTAGTATAGCGAGCGGGGGGGCCGCTTGGCAAGAGACCCAGTACTTC. Its translation: CASSIASGGAAWQETQYF.

The genes are TRBV20-1 and TRBJ1-1, with no clear D. CDR3 length: 13 residues. V was clipped by 3 bases and J by 0 bases, with 8 bases between them. Germline loops: CDR1 DFQATT, CDR2 SNEGSKA (reference sequence). The CDR3 protein is CSASKRLNTEAFF. The CDR3 DNA follows: TGCAGTGCTAGTAAGCGACTGAACACTGAAGCTTTCTTT.

The sample holds one count of this clone. The genes are TRBV27 and TRBJ1-1, with 10 nucleotides matching TRBD1. The length of the CDR3 is 16 residues. Per the germline V gene, CDR1 is MNHEY and CDR2 is SMNVEV (reference sequence). The V segment lost 0 bases and the J segment 3 bases; nucleotides outside the gene matches: 4. CDR3 loop: CASSLSRGTGDTEAFF. In DNA, the CDR3 is TGTGCCAGCAGTTTATCTCGGGGGACAGGGGACACTGAAGCTTTCTTT.

The V and J genes are TRBV4-1 and TRBJ1-4; TRBD1 matches at 10 bases. J lost 7 bases, V lost 5 bases, and 7 bases had no gene match. Germline V CDR1 and CDR2: MGHRA, YSYEKL. CDR3 length: 15 residues. The CDR3, as DNA: TGCGCCAGCAGCTTAACCGGGACAGGGGCTGAAAAACTGTTTTTT. The encoded protein is CASSLTGTGAEKLFF.

The rearrangement uses TRBV25-1 and TRBJ2-3; TRBD2 matches at 8 bases. There are 14 residues in the CDR3. CDR1 is MGHDK, CDR2 SYGVNS, per germline. Unmatched junction bases numbered 2, after V lost 5 bases and J lost 1 base. The CDR3 bases are TGTGCCAGCAGTTCAGCGGGGGGCACAGATACGCAGTATTTT. It yields the protein CASSSAGGTDTQYF.

The genes are TRBV18 and TRBJ1-2; 9 positions match TRBD1. The germline V gene encodes CDR1 KGHSH and CDR2 LQKENI. The V gene end was trimmed by 3 bases and the J gene end by 1 base; junction bases not matched to a gene: 3. CDR3 length: 15 residues. CDR3 DNA sequence: TGTGCCAGCTCACCCTCGACAGGGGGTAACTATGGCTACACCTTC. This codes for CASSPSTGGNYGYTF.

The chain joins TRBV5-1 to TRBJ2-5; TRBD1 matches at 9 bases. The junction had 3 bases not matched to a gene; V was cut back by 1 base and J by 5 bases. CDR3 size: 14 residues. The germline V gene encodes CDR1 SGHRS and CDR2 YFSETQ. CDR3 residues: CASSLRGQGETQYF. DNA for the CDR3: TGCGCCAGCAGCTTGAGGGGACAGGGTGAGACCCAGTACTTC.

The V call is TRBV6-1, the J call TRBJ2-3, with 11 bases that match TRBD2. The J segment lost 0 bases and the V segment lost 2 bases, leaving 16 bases of the junction unmatched. CDR3 length: 21 residues. Looked up from germline, CDR1 is MNHNS and CDR2 is SASEGT. The CDR3 sequence: CASSELHISLAGGLSTDTQYF. The CDR3 nucleotides read TGTGCCAGCAGTGAACTCCATATAAGCCTAGCGGGGGGCCTCAGCACAGATACGCAGTATTTT.

This clone was found a few times. This sequence joins TRBV10-2 and TRBJ1-5; the D is unclear. This CDR3 has 13 residues. Germline assignment: CDR1 WSHSY and CDR2 SAAADI. The germline V and J ends were trimmed by 3 bases and 7 bases, with 10 bases remaining between them. CDR3 residues: CASSDGPGQPQHF. The CDR3 DNA is TGCGCCAGCAGTGATGGGCCCGGACAGCCCCAGCATTTT.

This clone has only one observation. The V call is TRBV15, the J call TRBJ1-6; no clear D gene. V lost 4 bases, J lost 0 bases, and 10 bases lay in between. Germline CDR1 and CDR2: LNHNV and YYDKDF (reference sequence). This CDR3 is built from 16 residues. The CDR3 region is CATSKRHPSYNSPLHF. CDR3 nucleotide sequence: TGTGCCACCAGCAAGAGACATCCCTCCTATAATTCACCCCTCCACTTT.

V gene TRBV29-1 combines with J gene TRBJ1-2; no definite D call. Germline CDR1 reads SQVTM; CDR2 reads ANQGSEA. Trimming took 1 base from V and 7 from J, leaving 7 bases between them. The CDR3 totals 11 residues. The CDR3 sequence is CSVEGRLGYTF. DNA for the CDR3: TGCAGCGTTGAAGGGAGACTTGGCTACACCTTC.

The chain combines TRBV7-8 with TRBJ2-3; D is unclear. The CDR3 is 12 residues long. V shed 2 bases and J shed 5 bases, with 5 bases lying between them. In germline, CDR1 is SGHVS, CDR2 FQNEAQ. In DNA form, the CDR3 reads TGTGCCAGCAGCTTAACCGGAGATACGCAGTATTTT. Its translation is CASSLTGDTQYF.

J is TRBJ2-2 and V is TRBV29-1; a weak D match, TRBD1 (6 bases). Trimming cost V 4 bases and J 2 bases, with 11 bases left between them. Germline V gives CDR1 SQVTM, CDR2 ANQGSEA. The CDR3 totals 14 residues. CDR3 in amino acids: CSVAEGTNTGELFF. In DNA form, the CDR3 reads TGCAGCGTTGCCGAGGGGACAAACACCGGGGAGCTGTTTTTT.

The rearrangement links TRBV7-8 to TRBJ1-4; D is undetermined. In germline, CDR1 is SGHVS, CDR2 FQNEAQ. The length of the CDR3 is 18 residues. The V gene lost 5 bases and the J gene lost 0 bases, with 19 bases spanning the gap. CDR3 protein: CASSPSFYRTATNEKLFF. The CDR3 DNA reads as TGTGCCAGCAGCCCAAGCTTTTATAGGACTGCAACTAATGAAAAACTGTTTTTT.

The chain couples TRBV9 to TRBJ1-1; 7 bases line up with TRBD1. Germline-derived CDR1 and CDR2 are SGDLS and YYNGEE. The CDR3 has 13 amino acids. After removal of 2 bases from V and 4 bases from J, the junction contained 2 bases not matched to a gene. The CDR3 DNA is TGTGCCAGCAGCGTGACAGGGAGCACTGAAGCTTTCTTT. Its protein product is CASSVTGSTEAFF.

The sample holds one count of this clone. This chain links TRBV15 with TRBJ1-1; D possibly corresponds to TRBD1 (5 bases). The CDR3 runs 13 residues. In germline, CDR1 is LNHNV, CDR2 YYDKDF (reference sequence). The V gene lost 3 bases and the J gene lost 11 bases, with 16 bases spanning the gap. The DNA for the CDR3 is TGTGCCACCAGCAGTTCATGGGGCGAGGAGGCTTTCTTT. Translating it yields CATSSSWGEEAFF.

The chain combines TRBV5-1 with TRBJ1-2; 9 bases map to TRBD1. Germline V CDR1 and CDR2: SGHRS, YFSETQ. V shed 0 bases, J shed 12 bases, and the junction held 12 bases outside the gene matches. The CDR3 is made up of 15 amino acids. The CDR3 sequence: CASSLAKGDRVLDTF. The CDR3 DNA follows: TGCGCCAGCAGCTTGGCCAAGGGGGACAGGGTACTCGACACCTTC.

The chain couples TRBV3-1 (or the pseudogene TRBV3-2) to TRBJ2-2; 9 bases fit TRBD2. Trimming removed 4 bases from V and 4 bases from J; junction bases left unmatched: 4. The CDR3 runs 15 residues. Germline V lookup: CDR1 LGHDT, CDR2 YNNKEL (reference sequence). This chain's CDR3 is CASSRSGGITGELFF. The CDR3 coding sequence is TGTGCCAGCAGCCGTAGCGGGGGCATCACCGGGGAGCTGTTTTTT.

This chain connects TRBV6-1 to TRBJ1-2; TRBD1 aligns across 9 bases. This CDR3 is 17 amino acids long. Trimming at V came to 4 bases and at J to 5 bases, leaving 14 bases not matched to a gene. The germline V gene encodes CDR1 MNHNS and CDR2 SASEGT. The CDR3 DNA sequence: TGTGCCAGCAGTGTTAATCGGGACAGGGTTTTTCGTTATGGCTACACCTTC. Residues: CASSVNRDRVFRYGYTF.

The rearrangement links TRBV12-3 or TRBV12-4 to TRBJ1-1; a possible D gene is TRBD1 (5 bases). Trimming left V 11 bases short and J 2 bases short, with 12 bases between. CDR3 length: 12 residues. The CDR3 region has the DNA TGTGCCGGGGGGGGTGAAAACACTGAAGCTTTCTTT. It specifies CAGGGENTEAFF.

V is TRBV19 and J is TRBJ1-3, with 9 bases fitting TRBD1. Germline values: CDR1 LNHDA, CDR2 SQIVND (reference sequence). The trim removed 3 bases at V and 3 bases at J, leaving 6 bases unmatched. The length of the CDR3 is 16 residues. The CDR3 sequence is CASSMLGTGFGNTIYF. As DNA, the CDR3 is TGTGCCAGTAGTATGTTGGGGACAGGGTTTGGAAACACCATATATTTT.

The chain couples TRBV6-5 to TRBJ2-7; D possibly corresponds to TRBD1 (5 bases). Trimming removed 6 bases at V and 5 bases at J, with 11 bases between. The CDR3 loop spans 12 amino acids. Germline loops: CDR1 MNHEY, CDR2 SVGAGI. The DNA for the CDR3 is TGTGCCAGCAGCCTAATGGGGCACGAGCAGTACTTC. It codes for CASSLMGHEQYF.

The chain combines TRBV7-9 with TRBJ2-2; 7 nucleotides agree with TRBD1. The length of the CDR3 is 15 residues. After removal of 1 base from V and 4 bases from J, the junction contained 3 bases not matched to a gene. CDR1 is SEHNR and CDR2 is FQNEAQ in the germline V gene (reference sequence). CDR3 sequence (DNA): TGTGCCAGCAGCTTAGGGGACAGTAGCACCGGGGAGCTGTTTTTT. Amino acids: CASSLGDSSTGELFF.

The chain uses TRBV19 and TRBJ1-5; 9 bases fit TRBD1. Germline-derived CDR1 and CDR2 are LNHDA and SQIVND (reference sequence). The CDR3 contains 12 residues. Trimming took 10 bases from V and 4 from J; bases not matched to a gene: 2. The CDR3 reads CATGTGNQPQHF. For the CDR3, the DNA is TGTGCCACCGGGACAGGGAATCAGCCCCAGCATTTT.

This chain uses TRBV10-3 with TRBJ2-3, with D perhaps matching TRBD2 (7 bases). Trimming took 6 bases from V and 3 from J, leaving 13 bases between them. The CDR3 totals 14 residues. Germline CDR1 is ENHRY and CDR2 is SYGVKD. CDR3 nucleotide sequence: TGTGCCATCAGGGACAGCGGGGAGACAGATACGCAGTATTTT. Translating it yields CAIRDSGETDTQYF.